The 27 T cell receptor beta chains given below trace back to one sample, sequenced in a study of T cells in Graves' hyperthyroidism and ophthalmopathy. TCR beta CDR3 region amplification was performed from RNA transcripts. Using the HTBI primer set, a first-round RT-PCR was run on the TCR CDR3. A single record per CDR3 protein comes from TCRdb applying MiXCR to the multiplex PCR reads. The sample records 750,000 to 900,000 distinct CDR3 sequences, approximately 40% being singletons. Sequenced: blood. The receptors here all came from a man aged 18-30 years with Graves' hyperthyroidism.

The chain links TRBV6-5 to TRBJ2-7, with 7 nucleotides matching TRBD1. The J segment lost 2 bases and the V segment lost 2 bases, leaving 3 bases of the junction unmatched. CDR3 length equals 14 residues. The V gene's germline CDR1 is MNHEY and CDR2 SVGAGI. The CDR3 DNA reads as TGTGCCAGCAGTTACGAACAGGGGCCCTACGAGCAGTACTTC. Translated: CASSYEQGPYEQYF.

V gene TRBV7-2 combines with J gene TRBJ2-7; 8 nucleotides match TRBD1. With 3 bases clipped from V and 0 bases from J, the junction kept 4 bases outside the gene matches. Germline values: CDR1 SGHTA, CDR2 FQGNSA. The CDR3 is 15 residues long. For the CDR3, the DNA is TGTGCCAGCAGCTTTTGGCAGGGGGCCTCCTACGAGCAGTACTTC. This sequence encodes CASSFWQGASYEQYF. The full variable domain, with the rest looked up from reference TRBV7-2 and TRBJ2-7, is GAGVSQSPSNKVTEKGKDVELRCDPISGHTALYWYRQSLGQGLEFLIYFQGNSAPDKSGLPSDRFSAERTGGSVSTLTIQRTQQEDSAVYLCASSFWQGASYEQYFGPGTRLTVT.

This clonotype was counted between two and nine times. The CDR3 protein is CSARGGGSPLNTEAFF. The CDR3 nucleotides are TGCAGTGCTAGGGGTGGTGGGAGCCCACTGAACACTGAAGCTTTCTTT. The chain employs TRBV20-1 and TRBJ1-1, with D uncertain. Trimming removed 3 bases from V and 0 bases from J, with 17 bases in between. This CDR3 region has 16 residues. CDR1 and CDR2 from the germline V gene are DFQATT and SNEGSKA (reference sequence).

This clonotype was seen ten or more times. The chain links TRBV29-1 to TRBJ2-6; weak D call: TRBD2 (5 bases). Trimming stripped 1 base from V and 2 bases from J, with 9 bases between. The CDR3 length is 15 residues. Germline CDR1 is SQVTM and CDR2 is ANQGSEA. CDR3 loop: CSVEGGHAGANVLTF. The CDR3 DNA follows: TGCAGCGTTGAAGGAGGGCATGCTGGGGCCAACGTCCTGACTTTC.

The CDR3 bases are TGTGCCAGCAGTGCTGACCGGGACTTCTACGAGCAGTACTTC. Its translation is CASSADRDFYEQYF. The V call is TRBV25-1, the J call TRBJ2-7; possible D gene TRBD2, 6 bases. V shed 4 bases and J shed 3 bases, with 13 bases lying between them. This CDR3 is built from 14 residues. CDR1 MGHDK and CDR2 SYGVNS come from the germline V gene.

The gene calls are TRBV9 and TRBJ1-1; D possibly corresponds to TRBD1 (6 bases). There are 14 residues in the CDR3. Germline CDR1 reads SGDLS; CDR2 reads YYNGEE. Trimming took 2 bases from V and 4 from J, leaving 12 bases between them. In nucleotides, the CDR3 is TGTGCCAGCAGCGTTCCGGGGGGCGTCACTGAAGCTTTCTTT. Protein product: CASSVPGGVTEAFF.

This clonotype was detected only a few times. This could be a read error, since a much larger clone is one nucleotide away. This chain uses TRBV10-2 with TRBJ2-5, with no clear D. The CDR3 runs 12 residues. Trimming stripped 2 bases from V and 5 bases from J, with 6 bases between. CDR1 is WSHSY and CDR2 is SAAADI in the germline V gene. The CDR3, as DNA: TGCGCCAGCAGTGAGCCAGCGGAGACCCAGTACTTC. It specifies CASSEPAETQYF.

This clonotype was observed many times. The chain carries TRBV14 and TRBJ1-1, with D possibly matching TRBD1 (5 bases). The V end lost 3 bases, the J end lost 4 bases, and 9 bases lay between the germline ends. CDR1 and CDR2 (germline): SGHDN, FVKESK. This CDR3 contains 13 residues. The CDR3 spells CASSQGPSTEAFF. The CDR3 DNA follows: TGTGCCAGCAGCCAGGGGCCGAGCACTGAAGCTTTCTTT.

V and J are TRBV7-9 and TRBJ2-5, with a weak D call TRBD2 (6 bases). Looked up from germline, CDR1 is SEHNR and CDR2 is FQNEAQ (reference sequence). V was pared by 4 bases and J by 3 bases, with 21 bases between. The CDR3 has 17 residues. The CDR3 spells CASSSGPLAPGEETQYF. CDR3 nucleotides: TGTGCCAGCAGCTCCGGACCCCTAGCGCCTGGGGAAGAGACCCAGTACTTC.

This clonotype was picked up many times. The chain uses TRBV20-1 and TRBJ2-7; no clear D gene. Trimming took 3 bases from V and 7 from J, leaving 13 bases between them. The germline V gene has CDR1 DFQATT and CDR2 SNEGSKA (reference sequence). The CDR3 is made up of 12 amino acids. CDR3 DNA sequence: TGCAGTGCTAGTGTCTGGGTTGGGGAGCAGTACTTC. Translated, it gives CSASVWVGEQYF.

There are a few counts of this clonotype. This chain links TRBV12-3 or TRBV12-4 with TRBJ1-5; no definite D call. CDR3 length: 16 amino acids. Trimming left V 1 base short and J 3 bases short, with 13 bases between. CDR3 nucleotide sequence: TGTGCCAGCAGTTTAGGACCCACTCCGATCAATCAGCCCCAGCATTTT. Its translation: CASSLGPTPINQPQHF.

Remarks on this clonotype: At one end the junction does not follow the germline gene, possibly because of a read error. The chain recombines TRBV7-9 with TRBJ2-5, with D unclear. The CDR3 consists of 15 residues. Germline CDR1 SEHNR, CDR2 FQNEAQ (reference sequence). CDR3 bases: TGCGCCAGCAGCCAAGATTGGGCATTGCAAGAGACCCAGTACTTC. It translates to CASSQDWALQETQYF. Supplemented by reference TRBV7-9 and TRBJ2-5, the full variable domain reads DTGVSQNPRHKITKRGQNVTFRCDPISEHNRLYWYRQTLGQGPEFLTYFQNEAQLEKSRLLSDRFSAERPKGSFSTLEIQRTEQGDSAMYLCASSQDWALQETQYFGPGTRLLVL.

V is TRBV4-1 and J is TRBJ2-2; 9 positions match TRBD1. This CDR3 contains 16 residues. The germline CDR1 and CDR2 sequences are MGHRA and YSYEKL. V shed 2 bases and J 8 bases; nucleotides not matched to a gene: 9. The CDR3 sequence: CASSQLPGQGSGELFF. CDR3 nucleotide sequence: TGCGCCAGCAGCCAACTACCGGGACAGGGTTCTGGGGAGCTGTTTTTT.

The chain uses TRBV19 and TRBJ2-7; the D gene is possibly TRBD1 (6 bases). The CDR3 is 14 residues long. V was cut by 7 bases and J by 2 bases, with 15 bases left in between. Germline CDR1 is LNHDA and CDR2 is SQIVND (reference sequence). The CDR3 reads CASKGDGETYEQYF. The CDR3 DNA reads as TGTGCCAGTAAGGGGGACGGGGAAACCTACGAGCAGTACTTC.

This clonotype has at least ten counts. CDR3 DNA: TGCAGTGCGACAGGGGCGTTGAATCAGCCCCAGCATTTT. Protein product: CSATGALNQPQHF. The chain recombines TRBV20-1 with TRBJ1-5; 8 nucleotides align to TRBD1. Germline CDR1 is DFQATT and CDR2 is SNEGSKA (reference sequence). The length of the CDR3 is 13 residues. The junction had 5 bases not matched to a gene; V was cut back by 6 bases and J by 4 bases.

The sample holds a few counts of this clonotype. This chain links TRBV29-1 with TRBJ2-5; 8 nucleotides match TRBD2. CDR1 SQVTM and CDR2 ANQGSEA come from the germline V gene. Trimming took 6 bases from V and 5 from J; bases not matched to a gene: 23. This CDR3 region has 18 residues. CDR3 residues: CSVLPGLEIEGRVETQYF. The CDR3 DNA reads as TGCAGCGTGCTACCGGGACTAGAGATAGAGGGACGTGTGGAGACCCAGTACTTC.

In nucleotides, the CDR3 is TGTGCCAGCAGCCACCCCGGGGAGGGACGTGTCACCGGGGAGCTGTTTTTT. This encodes CASSHPGEGRVTGELFF. The rearrangement uses TRBV9 and TRBJ2-2, with 7 nucleotides matching TRBD2. Trimming cost V 4 bases and J 4 bases; bases outside gene matches: 13. Germline lookup yields CDR1 SGDLS and CDR2 YYNGEE. The CDR3 has 17 residues.

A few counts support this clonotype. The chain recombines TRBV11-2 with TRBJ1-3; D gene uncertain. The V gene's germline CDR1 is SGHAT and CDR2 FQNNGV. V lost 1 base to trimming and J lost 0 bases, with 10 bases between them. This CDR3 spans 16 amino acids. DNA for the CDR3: TGTGCCAGCAGCTTAGGAGTCGGAGGCTCTGGAAACACCATATATTTT. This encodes CASSLGVGGSGNTIYF.

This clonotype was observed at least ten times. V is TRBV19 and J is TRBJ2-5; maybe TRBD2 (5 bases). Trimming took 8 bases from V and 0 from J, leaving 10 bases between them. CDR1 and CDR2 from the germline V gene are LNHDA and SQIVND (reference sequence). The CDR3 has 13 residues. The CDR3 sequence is CASAEGNQETQYF. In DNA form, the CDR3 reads TGTGCCAGTGCAGAGGGCAACCAAGAGACCCAGTACTTC.

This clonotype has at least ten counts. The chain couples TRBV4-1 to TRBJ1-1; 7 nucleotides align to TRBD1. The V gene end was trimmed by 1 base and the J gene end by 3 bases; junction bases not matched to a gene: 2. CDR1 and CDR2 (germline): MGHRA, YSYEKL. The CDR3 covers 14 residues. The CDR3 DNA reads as TGCGCCAGCAGCCAAGTCGACAGGGACACTGAAGCTTTCTTT. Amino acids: CASSQVDRDTEAFF.

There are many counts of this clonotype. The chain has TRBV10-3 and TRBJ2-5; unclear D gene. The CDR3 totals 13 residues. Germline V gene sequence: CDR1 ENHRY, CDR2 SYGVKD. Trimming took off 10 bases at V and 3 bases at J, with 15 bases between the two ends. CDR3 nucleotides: TGTGCCACATTGGGCCCCACGGAAGAGACCCAGTACTTC. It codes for CATLGPTEETQYF.

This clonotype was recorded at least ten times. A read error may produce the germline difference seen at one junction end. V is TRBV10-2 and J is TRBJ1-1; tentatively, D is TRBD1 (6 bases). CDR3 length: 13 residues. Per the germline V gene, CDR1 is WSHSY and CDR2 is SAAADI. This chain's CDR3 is CASQGQKNAEAFF. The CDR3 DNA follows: TGCGCCAGCCAGGGACAAAAGAACGCTGAAGCTTTCTTT.

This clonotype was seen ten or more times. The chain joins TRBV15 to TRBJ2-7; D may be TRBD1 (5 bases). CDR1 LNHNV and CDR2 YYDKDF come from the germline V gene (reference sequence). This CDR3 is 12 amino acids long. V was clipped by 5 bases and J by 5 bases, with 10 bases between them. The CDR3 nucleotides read TGTGCCACCAGCCCCACAGGACACGAGCAGTACTTC. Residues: CATSPTGHEQYF. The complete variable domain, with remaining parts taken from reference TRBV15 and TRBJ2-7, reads DAMVIQNPRYQVTQFGKPVTLSCSQTLNHNVMYWYQQKSSQAPKLLFHYYDKDFNNEADTPDNFQSRRPNTSFCFLDIRSPGLGDTAMYLCATSPTGHEQYFGPGTRLTVT.

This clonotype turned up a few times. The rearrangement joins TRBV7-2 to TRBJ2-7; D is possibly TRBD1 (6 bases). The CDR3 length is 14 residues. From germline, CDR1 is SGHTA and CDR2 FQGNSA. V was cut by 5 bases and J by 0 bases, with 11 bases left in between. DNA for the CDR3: TGTGCCAGCAGCGATCAACAGGGCTCCTACGAGCAGTACTTC. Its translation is CASSDQQGSYEQYF.

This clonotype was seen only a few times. The CDR3 is CASSLRLRETQYF. The DNA of the CDR3 is TGTGCCAGCAGTCTCCGGCTCAGGGAGACCCAGTACTTC. The genes are TRBV6-5 and TRBJ2-5; D call uncertain. Trimming took 5 bases from V and 5 from J, leaving 12 bases between them. The CDR3 length is 13 residues. Germline values: CDR1 MNHEY, CDR2 SVGAGI.

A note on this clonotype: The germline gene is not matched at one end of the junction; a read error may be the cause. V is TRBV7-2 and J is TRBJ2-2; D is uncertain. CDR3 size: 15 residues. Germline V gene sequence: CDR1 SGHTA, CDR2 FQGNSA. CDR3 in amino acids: CASSRSSGFSGELFF. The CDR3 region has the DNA TGTGCTAGCAGCCGCTCGTCGGGTTTTTCCGGGGAGCTGTTTTTT.

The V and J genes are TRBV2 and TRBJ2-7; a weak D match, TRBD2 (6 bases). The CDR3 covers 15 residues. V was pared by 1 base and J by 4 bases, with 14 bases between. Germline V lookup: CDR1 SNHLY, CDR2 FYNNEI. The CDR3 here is CASSEVTGASYEQYF. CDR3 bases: TGTGCCAGCAGTGAAGTGACGGGAGCTTCTTACGAGCAGTACTTC.